What follows is one TCR beta chain and its context. The clone's antigen remains unknown. Base quality data are lacking; no much larger clone is found one base away. These data are taken from a study of blood T cell repertoires in COVID-19 (dated by TCRdb to 2018 to 2021). Study-wide context: The collaborator samples originated in the United States, Italy and Spain and spanned the acute and convalescent phases of COVID-19. Where available, HLA class I and class II types were taken from metadata supplied by the sample provider and were not determined by assay-based typing. Nearly every sample came with metadata listing a de-identified subject ID, COVID-19 status, age in years and sex. The samples were drawn from the first 160 participants of the ongoing ImmuneRACE study and from 1,254 subjects provided by 6 global collaborators. The repertoires were released in a freely available public database meant as a resource for research on the immune response to SARS-CoV-2. Subjects who had been exposed to COVID-19, were actively infected with it, or had recovered from it provided the deeply sampled blood TCRbeta repertoires that made up the dataset. The prospective study material was composed of cDNA or gDNA derived from T cells, B-cell-depleted T cells, or PBMCs.

The immunoSEQ Assay, a bias-controlled multiplex PCR, was used to amplify TCRbeta CDR3 regions from genomic DNA. The authors' pipeline ran thus. The number of nucleated cells in each sample was estimated by amplification of reference gene primers within the assay. To quantify the absolute abundance of each unique TCRbeta CDR3 rearrangement, sequence reads were collapsed and filtered. For each sample, productive Simpson clonality was calculated by taking the square root of Simpson's diversity index across productive rearrangements. This is the immuneACCESS table as TCRdb keeps it, with only in-frame sequences that have V and J called. A part of the clones is gone; compared with another copy, unresolved V genes explain less than half, and the rest is unexplained. V, J and clone size reflect that table, while D and trimming were determined from the DNA. Counted in this sample were 95,000 to 150,000 clones; 70% to 85% of them appeared once. The ten most abundant clones make up roughly 4.3% of the sample.

Study-wide conclusions, independent of this receptor: The quantity of clinical and demographic metadata differed by source and by participant and was supplied without curation.

The collaborating institutions used their own protocols to collect whole blood in K2EDTA tubes. For TCRbeta analysis, collaborator samples were shipped as frozen whole blood, as isolated PBMCs, or as DNA extracted from either sample type. After removal of 8 bases from V and 4 bases from J, the junction retains 8 bases not matched to a gene. The germline V gene sets CDR1 to SGHRS and CDR2 to YFSETQ. The CDR3, cysteine through phenylalanine, is 14 amino acids long. CDR3 DNA is the only sequence kept; it has 42 bases, read in frame from the first base. The sequence is built from TRBV5-1 and TRBJ2-3; 9 bases in between match TRBD1. The clonotype originates from a woman between 70 and 85 years old with acute or convalescent COVID-19. Sequenced sample: peripheral blood. The sequenced DNA is TGCGCCAGTTCACAGGGGGCGCGCCCAGATACGCAGTATTTT. It encodes CASSQGARPDTQYF. The variable domain in full, with residues beyond the CDR3 obtained from the reference TRBV5-1 and TRBJ2-3 genes, is KAGVTQTPRYLIKTRGQQVTLSCSPISGHRSVSWYQQTPGQGLQFLFEYFSETQRNKGNFPGRFSGRQFSNSRSEMNVSTLELGDSALYLCASSQGARPDTQYFGPGTRLTVL.